This passage covers 8 T cell receptor beta chains from one sample sequenced in a study of cytomegalovirus exposure and HLA in healthy donors. PCR primers comprised 60 Vbeta and 13 Jbeta primers. Clones were read by immunoSEQ multiplex PCR, and TCRdb kept only the in-frame ones, dropping some. Among approximately 110,000 clones listed, 65% to 80% were seen once. The sample was PBMCs. These receptors originate from a woman between 55 and 75 years old in good health and CMV-seropositive.

This sequence joins TRBV27 and TRBJ1-6; 7 bases fit TRBD1. Unmatched junction bases numbered 8, after V lost 2 bases and J lost 10 bases. Germline V gene data show CDR1 as MNHEY and CDR2 as SMNVEV (reference sequence). The CDR3 spans 15 residues. The CDR3: CASSLEGARRSPLHF. CDR3 sequence (DNA): TGTGCCAGCAGTTTAGAGGGGGCGCGTCGCTCACCCCTCCACTTT.

The chain uses TRBV6-5 and TRBJ1-2; D gene unclear. Trimming stripped 6 bases from V and 8 bases from J, with 19 bases between. The CDR3 is 14 residues long. Germline CDR1 and CDR2: MNHEY and SVGAGI. CDR3 amino acids: CASRQSGITRGYTF. Written as DNA, the CDR3 is TGTGCCAGCAGACAGTCCGGGATCACTCGGGGCTACACCTTC.

V is TRBV19 and J is TRBJ1-1; 7 bases match TRBD1. CDR1 and CDR2 from the germline V gene are LNHDA and SQIVND (reference sequence). The CDR3 sequence is 16 residues long. The junction had 10 bases not matched to a gene; V was cut back by 5 bases and J by 1 base. The CDR3 sequence is CASSDQTGLKNTEAFF. The CDR3 bases are TGTGCCAGTAGTGACCAGACAGGGTTGAAGAACACTGAAGCTTTCTTT.

The J gene is TRBJ1-2, the V gene TRBV13; TRBD1 matches 7 bases. Trimming cost V 4 bases and J 5 bases; bases outside gene matches: 7. Germline CDR1 reads PRHDT; CDR2 reads FYEKMQ (reference sequence). The CDR3 covers 14 residues. CDR3 loop: CASSSTGEEYGYTF. For the CDR3, the DNA is TGTGCCAGCAGCTCAACAGGGGAGGAATATGGCTACACCTTC.

The chain uses TRBV5-1 and TRBJ2-7; TRBD2 agrees at 8 bases. Unmatched junction bases numbered 6, after V lost 2 bases and J lost 5 bases. The V gene's germline CDR1 is SGHRS and CDR2 YFSETQ. CDR3 length equals 14 residues. For the CDR3, the DNA is TGCGCCAGCAGCTTTATTGGACTAGCCCACGAGCAGTACTTC. Its protein is CASSFIGLAHEQYF.

The chain combines TRBV7-2 with TRBJ1-1; 9 bases are a match to TRBD1. This CDR3 is built from 16 residues. V lost 5 bases to trimming and J lost 5 bases; unmatched junction nucleotides: 12. The germline V gene encodes CDR1 SGHTA and CDR2 FQGNSA. CDR3 DNA sequence: TGTGCCAGCAGCCACCGAGGGGACAGGGTGGATACTGAAGCTTTCTTT. It is translated as CASSHRGDRVDTEAFF.

The rearrangement joins TRBV5-1 to TRBJ1-6, with a tentative D call TRBD1 (6 bases). From germline, CDR1 is SGHRS and CDR2 YFSETQ. This CDR3 has 13 amino acids. V lost 0 bases, J lost 10 bases, and 8 bases lay in between. The CDR3 spells CASSLGGGSPLHF. In nucleotides, the CDR3 is TGCGCCAGCAGCTTGGGAGGGGGATCACCCCTCCACTTT.

This chain joins TRBV14 and TRBJ2-7; 11 bases align to TRBD1. The J segment lost 1 base and the V segment lost 1 base, leaving 6 bases of the junction unmatched. CDR3 length: 17 residues. CDR1 is SGHDN, CDR2 FVKESK, per germline. CDR3 sequence reads: CASSQVRGQGVSYEQYF. The CDR3 region has the DNA TGTGCCAGCAGCCAAGTACGGGGACAGGGGGTGTCCTACGAGCAGTACTTC. Filled out from reference TRBV14 and TRBJ2-7, the complete variable domain reads EAGVTQFPSHSVIEKGQTVTLRCDPISGHDNLYWYRRVMGKEIKFLLHFVKESKQDESGMPNNRFLAERTGGTYSTLKVQPAELEDSGVYFCASSQVRGQGVSYEQYFGPGTRLTVT.